A selection of T cell receptor beta chains follows, all from one sample in a study of OX40 agonist ivuxolimab in advanced cancers. TCRdb keeps only in-frame clones here, not all; method: immunoSEQ multiplex PCR. The profile shows 70,000 to 80,000 clones, over 75% of them singletons. Here the sequenced sample was CD4+ or CD8+ T cells sorted from blood, taken in a trial of the OX40 agonist ivuxolimab. The receptors originated from an adult with an advanced solid tumor such as melanoma, head and neck, liver or kidney cancer. Both conserved end residues are part of each CDR3. A D gene is named only where the DNA matches it firmly. Size tells how often a clone was seen (once, few, many) or the class of an expanded clone, and some rows leave it out.

J gene | D gene | V gene | clone size | CDR3 DNA | CDR3 protein
TRBJ2-2 | TRBD2 | TRBV30 | - | TGTGCCTGGAGCGGCGGGACTAGCGGGAGGGCCGGTACCGGGGAGCTGTTTTTT | CAWSGGTSGRAGTGELFF
TRBJ2-7 | - | TRBV6-6 | - | TGTGCCAGCAGAACATCGACAGGATCCGAGCAGTACTTC | CASRTSTGSEQYF
TRBJ1-5 | - | TRBV15 | - | TGTGCCACCAGCAGAGATAGGGGCGGACAGCCCCAGCATTTT | CATSRDRGGQPQHF
TRBJ2-3 | TRBD2 | TRBV5-1 | - | TGCGCCAGCAGCTTGAGCGGGACCAGCACAGATACGCAGTATTTT | CASSLSGTSTDTQYF
TRBJ2-7 | TRBD1 | TRBV9 | - | TGTGCCAGCAGCGGAGGCACAGGGGCTGGCGAGCAGTACTTC | CASSGGTGAGEQYF
TRBJ1-4 | TRBD1 | TRBV30 | - | TGTGCCTGGAGTACCGGGACAGGGTATGAAAAACTGTTTTTT | CAWSTGTGYEKLFF
TRBJ1-2 | TRBD1 | TRBV5-4 | - | TGTGCCAGCATCCCGGCGGGGACAGGCTATGGCTACACCTTC | CASIPAGTGYGYTF
TRBJ2-1 | - | TRBV5-4 | - | TGTGCCAGCAGCTTGGCTGCAGGCACCTACAATGAGCAGTTCTTC | CASSLAAGTYNEQFF
TRBJ2-7 | - | TRBV7-8 | - | TGTGCCAGCAGCTTAGCCGGGACCCCGAGCTCCTACGAGCAGTACTTC | CASSLAGTPSSYEQYF
TRBJ2-1 | TRBD2 | TRBV7-2 | - | TGTGCCAGCAGCCCTCAAGCGGGAGGGTGGGGGAACAATGAGCAGTTCTTC | CASSPQAGGWGNNEQFF
TRBJ1-1 | - | TRBV30 | - | TGTGCCTGGACCATCGGACCACTGAACACTGAAGCTTTCTTT | CAWTIGPLNTEAFF
TRBJ2-1 | - | TRBV6-5 | few | TGTGCCAGCGCCAGGGGGGGTCCCCACAATGAGCAGTTCTTC | CASARGGPHNEQFF